Following are 11 T cell receptor beta chains from one sample sequenced in a study of shared clonotypes between healthy human individuals. Only CD45RO-negative cells positively selected for CCR7 counted as naive CD8 cells, so terminally differentiated effector memory CD45RA+ cells were excluded. This table comes from immunoSEQ multiplex PCR, and its TCRdb copy is limited to in-frame clones, with some not included. The table records about 2 million clones, 85% to 95% of them present only once. The sample was naive CD8+ T cells sorted from blood. The receptors here all came from a man aged 18 to 29 in good health.

This clone showed up just once. The chain combines TRBV2 with TRBJ2-7; 8 bases align to TRBD1. CDR1 SNHLY and CDR2 FYNNEI come from the germline V gene. V dropped 1 base and J dropped 3; count of bases not matched to a gene: 17. CDR3 length equals 19 residues. This chain's CDR3 is CASSEGRDRYPTFNYEQYF. DNA of the CDR3: TGTGCCAGCAGTGAAGGGAGGGACAGGTATCCCACCTTCAACTACGAGCAGTACTTC.

This chain joins TRBV28 and TRBJ2-3; TRBD2 agrees at 10 bases. This CDR3 has 15 residues. In germline, CDR1 is MDHEN, CDR2 SYDVKM. V was pared by 3 bases and J by 3 bases, with 3 bases of the junction left unmatched. The CDR3 is CASSFTSGVTDTQYF. The CDR3 nucleotides are TGTGCCAGCAGTTTTACTAGCGGGGTTACAGATACGCAGTATTTT.

This sequence joins TRBV4-1 and TRBJ1-5; D gene ambiguous. Trimming stripped 1 base from V and 7 bases from J, with 14 bases between. From germline, CDR1 is MGHRA and CDR2 YSYEKL. The CDR3 contains 15 residues. In DNA, the CDR3 is TGCGCCAGCAGCCAAGTGGGAGCCGGGGAGCAGCCCCAGCATTTT. Encoded protein: CASSQVGAGEQPQHF.

The rearrangement links TRBV7-9 to TRBJ2-3; D not certain. There are 15 residues in the CDR3. Germline V CDR1 and CDR2: SEHNR, FQNEAQ (reference sequence). Trimming shortened V by 2 bases and J by 0 bases, and 9 bases separated the two germline ends. CDR3 nucleotide sequence: TGTGCCAGCAGCTTACCGACGCCCAGCACAGATACGCAGTATTTT. It is translated as CASSLPTPSTDTQYF.

This clone was detected only once. V is TRBV28 and J is TRBJ2-7; TRBD1 aligns across 8 bases. V lost 10 bases and J lost 2; bases outside the gene matches: 16. Germline lookup yields CDR1 MDHEN and CDR2 SYDVKM. CDR3 length: 16 amino acids. For the CDR3, the DNA is TGTGCCACAAGTTTGTGGCAGGGGGCCAGGGCCTACGAGCAGTACTTC. Its protein is CATSLWQGARAYEQYF.

V is TRBV18 and J is TRBJ2-5; D not resolved. CDR3 size: 13 residues. Trimming left V 3 bases short and J 3 bases short, with 8 bases between. In germline, CDR1 is KGHSH, CDR2 LQKENI. CDR3 in amino acids: CASSPPWEETQYF. The CDR3 DNA follows: TGTGCCAGCTCACCTCCGTGGGAAGAGACCCAGTACTTC. Filled out from reference TRBV18 and TRBJ2-5, the complete variable domain reads NAGVMQNPRHLVRRRGQEARLRCSPMKGHSHVYWYRQLPEEGLKFMVYLQKENIIDESGMPKERFSAEFPKEGPSILRIQQVVRGDSAAYFCASSPPWEETQYFGPGTRLLVL.

This clone was detected once. This chain joins TRBV27 and TRBJ2-3; 9 bases fit TRBD1. V lost 2 bases, J lost 5 bases, and 5 bases stayed unmatched. Looked up from germline, CDR1 is MNHEY and CDR2 is SMNVEV (reference sequence). The CDR3 consists of 15 residues. The CDR3 sequence: CASSLTGGSLDTQYF. CDR3 DNA sequence: TGTGCCAGCAGTTTAACAGGGGGCAGTTTAGATACGCAGTATTTT.

The chain joins TRBV29-1 to TRBJ2-7; no clear D. CDR3 length equals 11 residues. The germline V gene encodes CDR1 SQVTM and CDR2 ANQGSEA. Trimming left V 3 bases short and J 2 bases short, with 5 bases between. CDR3 sequence (DNA): TGCAGCGTTGATAATACCTACGAGCAGTACTTC. Translated: CSVDNTYEQYF.

The chain uses TRBV2 and TRBJ2-7; tentative D call: TRBD2 (5 bases). This CDR3 comprises 16 residues. CDR1 is SNHLY and CDR2 is FYNNEI in the germline V gene. Trimming left V 3 bases short and J 0 bases short, with 15 bases between. The CDR3, as DNA: TGTGCCAGCAGTGACGGGGAAGGTGGGATCTCCTACGAGCAGTACTTC. This encodes CASSDGEGGISYEQYF.

This chain uses TRBV4-3 with TRBJ2-7; D is tentatively TRBD1 or TRBD2 (5 bases each). The CDR3 has 15 residues. The V end was cut by 0 bases, the J end by 3 bases, with 12 bases between. CDR1 LGHNA and CDR2 YSLEER come from the germline V gene. This chain's CDR3 is CASSQDRDGYYEQYF. The DNA of the CDR3 is TGCGCCAGCAGCCAAGATCGGGACGGCTACTACGAGCAGTACTTC.

The chain employs TRBV4-3 and TRBJ1-4; 7 positions match TRBD1. The germline V gene has CDR1 LGHNA and CDR2 YSLEER. V dropped 1 base and J dropped 6; count of bases not matched to a gene: 17. This CDR3 region has 19 residues. The CDR3 loop reads CASSQGTLGLGQPYEKLFF. Written as DNA, the CDR3 is TGCGCCAGCAGCCAAGGGACACTCGGGTTGGGACAGCCTTATGAAAAACTGTTTTTT.